One and the same sample provided the 12 T cell receptor beta chains below, sequenced in a study of T-cell reconstitution after alpha-beta-depleted transplantation in children. Construction of the TCRbeta library involved unique molecular identifiers. TCRdb reanalysed the PCR reads using MiXCR and keeps one entry per CDR3 protein. The sample contains about 110,000 distinct CDR3 sequences, over 9% of which appear only once. The source material was PBMCs, sampled before TCRalphabeta/CD19-depleted stem cell transplant. The origin of the receptors is a boy between 2 and 10 years old with acute lymphoblastic leukemia, due to receive a stem cell transplant.

This clonotype has a handful of counts. V is TRBV20-1 and J is TRBJ1-4; a possible D gene is TRBD1 (5 bases). This CDR3 contains 15 residues. V was clipped by 1 base and J by 7 bases, with 16 bases between them. The germline V gene encodes CDR1 DFQATT and CDR2 SNEGSKA (reference sequence). The CDR3 DNA reads TGCAGTGCTAGAGGAGCCGCCGGGAGGGGTGAAAAACTGTTTTTT. It codes for CSARGAAGRGEKLFF.

There are a few counts of this clonotype. The DNA of the CDR3 is TGCAGTGCTAGTGTAGGACTAGCGGGAGGTTACGAGCAGTACTTC. Protein: CSASVGLAGGYEQYF. The gene calls are TRBV20-1 and TRBJ2-7; 14 positions match TRBD2. Looked up from germline, CDR1 is DFQATT and CDR2 is SNEGSKA (reference sequence). The CDR3 consists of 15 residues. Trimming at V came to 3 bases and at J to 4 bases, leaving 5 bases not matched to a gene.

In its sample, this clonotype was seen many times. The chain combines TRBV7-8 with TRBJ2-4, with D tentatively TRBD2 (5 bases). The CDR3 contains 15 residues. Germline CDR1 and CDR2: SGHVS and FQNEAQ. The ends were cut back, 0 bases at V and 4 bases at J, with 10 bases in the middle. CDR3 amino acids: CASSLAGEGKNIQYF. The DNA for the CDR3 is TGTGCCAGCAGCTTAGCGGGAGAGGGAAAAAACATTCAGTACTTC.

This clonotype has just one count. The chain carries TRBV3-1 and TRBJ2-5, with 10 bases that match TRBD2. Per the germline V gene, CDR1 is LGHDT and CDR2 is YNNKEL (reference sequence). The CDR3 is made up of 18 amino acids. J was trimmed by 4 bases and V by 10 bases; bases with no gene match: 21. The CDR3 DNA sequence: TGTGCCACCAGGCACGGGACTAGCGCGCCTTATGGGGGAGAGACCCAGTACTTC. It codes for CATRHGTSAPYGGETQYF.

In its sample, this clonotype was seen a few times. The chain carries TRBV5-5 and TRBJ2-2, with no clear D. V was trimmed by 0 bases and J by 4 bases, leaving 10 bases between them. This CDR3 is 15 amino acids long. CDR1 and CDR2 (germline): SGHKS, YYEKEE (reference sequence). The DNA of the CDR3 is TGTGCCAGCAGCTTGGAAGCTTCACTCACCGGGGAGCTGTTTTTT. It encodes CASSLEASLTGELFF.

This clonotype has a count of ten or more. The J gene is TRBJ2-2, the V gene TRBV5-1; weak D call: TRBD2 (5 bases). Trimming removed 0 bases from V and 0 bases from J, with 15 bases in between. Germline-derived CDR1 and CDR2 are SGHRS and YFSETQ. CDR3 size: 18 residues. The CDR3 sequence is CASSLVPGGLSNTGELFF. CDR3 in DNA: TGCGCCAGCAGCTTGGTTCCAGGAGGCTTATCGAACACCGGGGAGCTGTTTTTT.

This clonotype was picked up many times. The chain joins TRBV20-1 to TRBJ1-2, with D perhaps TRBD1 (5 bases). The CDR3 is 15 residues long. Per germline, CDR1 DFQATT and CDR2 SNEGSKA (reference sequence). V shed 3 bases and J shed 4 bases, with 18 bases lying between them. The CDR3 nucleotides read TGCAGTGCTAGTCGGGACCTGAGGGAACGCTATGGCTACACCTTC. Translated: CSASRDLRERYGYTF.

There are a few counts of this clonotype. The V gene is TRBV7-8, the J gene TRBJ2-5, with D unresolved. Germline V gene lookup returns CDR1 SGHVS and CDR2 FQNEAQ. Trimming took 1 base from V and 1 from J, leaving 13 bases between them. The CDR3 loop spans 16 amino acids. CDR3 loop: CASSLGVAWAQETQYF. DNA for the CDR3: TGTGCCAGCAGCTTAGGGGTAGCTTGGGCCCAAGAGACCCAGTACTTC. The full variable domain, its missing parts supplied by reference TRBV7-8 and TRBJ2-5, is GAGVSQSPRYKVAKRGQDVALRCDPISGHVSLFWYQQALGQGPEFLTYFQNEAQLDKSGLPSDRFFAERPEGSVSTLKIQRTQQEDSAVYLCASSLGVAWAQETQYFGPGTRLLVL.

In DNA, the CDR3 is TGCGCCAGCAGGGGGACTAGCGCCTACGAGCAGTACTTC. It is translated as CASRGTSAYEQYF. This chain links TRBV5-1 with TRBJ2-7; 10 positions match TRBD2. This CDR3 has 13 residues. J was trimmed by 2 bases and V by 5 bases; bases with no gene match: 1. The V gene's germline CDR1 is SGHRS and CDR2 YFSETQ.

Many counts were recorded for this clonotype. The rearrangement links TRBV5-6 to TRBJ1-6; D perhaps matches TRBD1 (6 bases). The CDR3 has 15 amino acids. CDR1 SGHDT and CDR2 YYEEEE come from the germline V gene. With 0 bases removed from V and 9 bases from J, the gap between germline ends came to 13 bases. The CDR3 coding sequence is TGTGCCAGCAGCTTGGCCGCAGACAGGACTTCACCCCTCCACTTT. This translates into CASSLAADRTSPLHF.

This chain connects TRBV28 to TRBJ2-3; D tentatively reads TRBD1 or TRBD2 (5 bases each). Germline CDR1 MDHEN, CDR2 SYDVKM. V lost 6 bases and J 9 bases, leaving 19 bases between the germline ends. There are 14 residues in the CDR3. DNA of the CDR3: TGTGCCAGCAGCCCAACATTCCGGGACCCGACGCAGTATTTT. Amino acids: CASSPTFRDPTQYF.

This clonotype was counted at least ten times. V is TRBV7-8 and J is TRBJ2-7, with TRBD1 as a possible D gene (5 bases). Germline V gene data show CDR1 as SGHVS and CDR2 as FQNEAQ. The V and J ends lost 0 bases and 4 bases respectively, with 13 bases between them. CDR3 length: 15 residues. CDR3 in amino acids: CASSLASVRVYEQYF. As DNA, the CDR3 is TGTGCCAGCAGCTTAGCGTCGGTCAGGGTGTACGAGCAGTACTTC.